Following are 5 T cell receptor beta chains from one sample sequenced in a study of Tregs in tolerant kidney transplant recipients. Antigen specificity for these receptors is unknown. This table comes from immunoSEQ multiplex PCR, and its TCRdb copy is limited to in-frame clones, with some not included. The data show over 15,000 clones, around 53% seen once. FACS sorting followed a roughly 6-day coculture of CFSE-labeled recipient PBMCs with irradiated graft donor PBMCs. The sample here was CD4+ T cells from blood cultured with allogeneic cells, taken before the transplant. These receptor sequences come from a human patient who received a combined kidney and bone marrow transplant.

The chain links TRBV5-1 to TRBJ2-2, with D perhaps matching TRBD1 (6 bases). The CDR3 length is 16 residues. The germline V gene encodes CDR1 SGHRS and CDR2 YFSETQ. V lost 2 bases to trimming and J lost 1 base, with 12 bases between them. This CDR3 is CASSFHRDKNTGELFF. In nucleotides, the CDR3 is TGCGCCAGCAGCTTCCACCGGGACAAGAACACCGGGGAGCTGTTTTTT.

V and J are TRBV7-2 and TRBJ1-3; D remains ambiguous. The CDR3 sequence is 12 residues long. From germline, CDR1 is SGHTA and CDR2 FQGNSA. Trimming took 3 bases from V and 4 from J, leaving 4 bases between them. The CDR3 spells CASSLAGNTIYF. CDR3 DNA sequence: TGTGCCAGCAGCTTGGCCGGAAACACCATATATTTT.

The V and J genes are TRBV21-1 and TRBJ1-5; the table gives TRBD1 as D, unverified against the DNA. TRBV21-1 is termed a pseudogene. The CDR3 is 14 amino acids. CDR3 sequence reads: CASSKVPGNQPQHF. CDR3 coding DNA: TGTGCCAGCAGCAAAGTCCCAGGGAATCAGCCCCAGCATTTT.

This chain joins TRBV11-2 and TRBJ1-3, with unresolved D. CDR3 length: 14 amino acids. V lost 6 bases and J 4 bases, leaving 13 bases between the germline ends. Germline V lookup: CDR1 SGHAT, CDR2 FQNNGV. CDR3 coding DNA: TGTGCCAGCAGTCTGACACTAGCCGGAAACACCATATATTTT. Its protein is CASSLTLAGNTIYF.

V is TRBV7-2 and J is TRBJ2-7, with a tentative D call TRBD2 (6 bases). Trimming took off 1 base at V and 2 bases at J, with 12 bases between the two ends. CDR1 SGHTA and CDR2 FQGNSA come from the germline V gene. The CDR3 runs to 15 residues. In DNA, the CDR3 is TGTGCCAGCAGCTTAGTTGGGACGGGAGCCTACGAGCAGTACTTC. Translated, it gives CASSLVGTGAYEQYF.